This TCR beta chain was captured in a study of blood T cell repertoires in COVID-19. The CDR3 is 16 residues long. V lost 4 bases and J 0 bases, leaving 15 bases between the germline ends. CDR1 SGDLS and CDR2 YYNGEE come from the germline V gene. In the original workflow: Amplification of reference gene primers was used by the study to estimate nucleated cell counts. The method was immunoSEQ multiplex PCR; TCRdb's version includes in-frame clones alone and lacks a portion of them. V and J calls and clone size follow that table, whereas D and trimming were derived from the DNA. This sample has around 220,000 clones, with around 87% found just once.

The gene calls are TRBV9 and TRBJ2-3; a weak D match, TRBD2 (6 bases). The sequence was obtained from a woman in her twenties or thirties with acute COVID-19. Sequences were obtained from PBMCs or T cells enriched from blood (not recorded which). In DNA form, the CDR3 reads TGTGCCAGCAGCCGTCGGGGGACCTCTAGCACAGATACGCAGTATTTT. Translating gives CASSRRGTSSTDTQYF.